These 10 T cell receptor beta chains came from one sample sequenced in a study of blood T cell repertoires in COVID-19. TCRdb's table, derived via immunoSEQ multiplex PCR, lists solely in-frame clones and lacks some. This table holds just over 250,000 clones, around 89% found once. The specimen sequenced was peripheral blood. These receptors all come from a man aged 60 to 75 who had recovered from COVID-19.

This clone occurred once. V usage is TRBV6-1 and J usage is TRBJ2-6; TRBD1 aligns across 7 bases. Germline CDR1 MNHNS, CDR2 SASEGT. This CDR3 spans 16 amino acids. Trimming removed 4 bases from V and 1 base from J; junction bases left unmatched: 4. CDR3 region: CASSATGFSGANVLTF. Here the CDR3 DNA reads TGTGCCAGCAGTGCGACAGGGTTTTCTGGGGCCAACGTCCTGACTTTC.

This clone was observed a single time. This sequence joins TRBV6-5 and TRBJ1-5; 8 nucleotides match TRBD1. CDR3 size: 15 residues. The germline V gene encodes CDR1 MNHEY and CDR2 SVGAGI. J lost 0 bases, V lost 6 bases, and 4 bases had no gene match. The chain's CDR3 is CASRKGQASNQPQHF. In DNA, the CDR3 is TGTGCCAGCAGAAAGGGACAGGCTAGCAATCAGCCCCAGCATTTT.

J is TRBJ2-3 and V is TRBV4-2, with TRBD2 matching 7 bases. V was clipped by 0 bases and J by 3 bases; unmatched bases: 9. This CDR3 contains 17 residues. In germline, CDR1 is LGHNA, CDR2 YNFKEQ. In DNA, the CDR3 is TGTGCCAGCAGCCAAGATCTGGCGGGGGACGGGACAGATACGCAGTATTTT. Its protein product is CASSQDLAGDGTDTQYF.

This clone was seen repeatedly, ten times or more. The CDR3 reads CASRPSATDTQYF. The CDR3 nucleotides are TGTGCCAGCAGGCCTAGCGCAACAGATACGCAGTATTTT. The chain recombines TRBV6-5 with TRBJ2-3; maybe TRBD2 (6 bases). Trimming cost V 6 bases and J 3 bases, with 10 bases left between them. In germline, CDR1 is MNHEY, CDR2 SVGAGI. The length of the CDR3 is 13 residues.

This chain connects TRBV6-5 to TRBJ2-5; TRBD1 aligns across 7 bases. The ends lost 2 bases at V and 4 bases at J; junction bases unmatched: 4. This CDR3 is built from 14 residues. The V gene's germline CDR1 is MNHEY and CDR2 SVGAGI. CDR3 amino acids: CASSYDRVLETQYF. The DNA for the CDR3 is TGTGCCAGCAGTTACGACAGGGTCTTAGAGACCCAGTACTTC.

The chain recombines TRBV9 with TRBJ1-4; 9 bases match TRBD1. The germline V gene encodes CDR1 SGDLS and CDR2 YYNGEE. The CDR3 extends over 17 amino acids. V lost 0 bases to trimming and J lost 3 bases; unmatched junction nucleotides: 6. CDR3 DNA sequence: TGTGCCAGCAGCGTAGGTACAGGGGGCAGTGCTAATGAAAAACTGTTTTTT. It yields the protein CASSVGTGGSANEKLFF. The full variable domain, with the rest looked up from reference TRBV9 and TRBJ1-4, is DSGVTQTPKHLITATGQRVTLRCSPRSGDLSVYWYQQSLDQGLQFLIQYYNGEERAKGNILERFSAQQFPDLHSELNLSSLELGDSALYFCASSVGTGGSANEKLFFGSGTQLSVL.

The chain carries TRBV27 and TRBJ2-5; D is unresolved. Trimming removed 3 bases at V and 5 bases at J, with 13 bases between. The CDR3 is made up of 14 amino acids. Germline assignment: CDR1 MNHEY and CDR2 SMNVEV (reference sequence). The DNA for the CDR3 is TGTGCCAGCAGTTTTTCCCCGTCCAGGGAGACCCAGTACTTC. It codes for CASSFSPSRETQYF.

The chain recombines TRBV5-1 with TRBJ2-3; 15 bases match TRBD2. The germline V gene has CDR1 SGHRS and CDR2 YFSETQ. This CDR3 is built from 20 residues. J gave up 5 bases and V 3 bases, and 16 bases lay outside the gene matches. This CDR3 is CASSSGLAGGKPRSIDTQYF. For the CDR3, the DNA is TGCGCCAGCAGCTCGGGACTAGCGGGGGGAAAACCGAGGTCTATAGATACGCAGTATTTT.

This clone has only one observation. V is TRBV5-4 and J is TRBJ1-1; D may be TRBD1 (5 bases). The V gene lost 0 bases and the J gene lost 5 bases, with 14 bases spanning the gap. Per germline, CDR1 SGHNT and CDR2 YYREEE (reference sequence). CDR3 size: 15 residues. In DNA, the CDR3 is TGTGCCAGCAGCTTGGTAAGGGGTGGGTTGACTGAAGCTTTCTTT. Residues: CASSLVRGGLTEAFF.

This chain joins TRBV3-1 (or the pseudogene TRBV3-2) and TRBJ2-3, with 13 bases lining up with TRBD2. The junction had 6 bases not matched to a gene; V was cut back by 3 bases and J by 15 bases. Germline values: CDR1 LGHDT, CDR2 YNNKEL (reference sequence). This CDR3 comprises 13 residues. CDR3 loop: CASSHGTSGAGYF. CDR3 bases: TGTGCCAGCAGCCACGGGACTAGCGGGGCCGGCTATTTT.